The 8 T cell receptor beta chains listed next were all sequenced from one sample in a study of radiation and T cells in renal cell carcinoma. As for time point: baseline pretreatment blood. Regarding treatment: 15 Gy SBRT to primary tumor, nephrectomy 4 weeks later. The data were produced by immunoSEQ multiplex PCR, yet TCRdb's version contains in-frame clones alone and is incomplete. The table shows some 140,000 clones, with about 88% occurring only once. Sequenced here: blood, sampled from a patient whose treatment included radiotherapy and nephrectomy. Receptors were obtained from a woman in her forties or fifties with renal cell carcinoma.

The chain recombines TRBV15 with TRBJ2-3; no definite D call. The CDR3 contains 15 residues. Between the trimmed V and J ends, which lost 9 bases and 0 bases, there was a span of 16 bases. The germline CDR1 and CDR2 sequences are LNHNV and YYDKDF (reference sequence). The DNA for the CDR3 is TGTGCCACTTCGGCAGTGTCGGCTAGCACAGATACGCAGTATTTT. Translated, it gives CATSAVSASTDTQYF.

V is TRBV5-1 and J is TRBJ1-4; no firm D call. The CDR3 is made up of 14 amino acids. Trimming took off 4 bases at V and 4 bases at J, with 11 bases between the two ends. Germline loops: CDR1 SGHRS, CDR2 YFSETQ. Written as DNA, the CDR3 is TGCGCCAGCAGCCCCGGGTTAGTTAATGAAAAACTGTTTTTT. Translated: CASSPGLVNEKLFF.

In this sample, this clone turned up once. The chain has TRBV10-3 and TRBJ2-1; possible D gene TRBD1, 6 bases. Germline assignment: CDR1 ENHRY and CDR2 SYGVKD. The V and J ends lost 3 bases and 12 bases respectively, with 15 bases between them. The CDR3 is made up of 13 amino acids. The CDR3, as DNA: TGTGCCATCAGTGAAAGGGGCTCACAGGGGCAGTTCTTC. Its translation: CAISERGSQGQFF.

This clone showed up just a few times. The chain has TRBV7-2 and TRBJ1-5, with D tentatively TRBD1 (5 bases). V gave up 6 bases and J gave up 0 bases, with 12 bases separating them. Germline V lookup: CDR1 SGHTA, CDR2 FQGNSA. This CDR3 has 15 residues. CDR3 region: CASSLQVGSNQPQHF. The CDR3 DNA is TGTGCCAGCAGTCTACAGGTCGGTAGCAATCAGCCCCAGCATTTT.

The chain is built from TRBV15 and TRBJ1-3; 8 bases line up with TRBD1. Germline V lookup: CDR1 LNHNV, CDR2 YYDKDF (reference sequence). The CDR3 is 16 amino acids. The V segment lost 5 bases and the J segment 2 bases; nucleotides outside the gene matches: 8. The chain's CDR3 is CATSRTRTGTGNTIYF. CDR3 coding DNA: TGTGCCACCAGCCGAACGCGGACAGGGACTGGAAACACCATATATTTT.

The chain links TRBV6-5 to TRBJ1-1; 10 bases fit TRBD1. The V segment lost 5 bases and the J segment 5 bases; nucleotides outside the gene matches: 5. Per the germline V gene, CDR1 is MNHEY and CDR2 is SVGAGI. The CDR3 spans 14 residues. CDR3 amino acids: CASSPGQGRTEAFF. The CDR3, as DNA: TGTGCCAGCAGTCCGGGACAGGGGAGGACTGAAGCTTTCTTT.

The chain recombines TRBV4-1 with TRBJ2-1, with a weak D call TRBD2 (6 bases). The CDR3 contains 16 residues. Deletions cut 0 bases from V and 0 bases from J, with 9 bases between. Germline V lookup: CDR1 MGHRA, CDR2 YSYEKL. CDR3 loop: CASSQEGTASYNEQFF. As DNA, the CDR3 is TGCGCCAGCAGCCAAGAAGGGACTGCCTCCTACAATGAGCAGTTCTTC.

This clone has just a few counts. At one end the junction does not follow the germline gene, possibly because of a read error. The sample has other DNA sequences that encode this CDR3 too. The V call is TRBV7-9, the J call TRBJ1-5; 7 bases map to TRBD1. The germline gives CDR1 SEHNR, CDR2 FQNEAQ (reference sequence). The CDR3 is made up of 14 amino acids. CDR3 in amino acids: CASSLGTGNQPQHF. CDR3 bases: TGTGCCAGCAGTTTAGGGACAGGCAATCAGCCCCAGCATTTT. The whole variable domain, remainder taken from reference TRBV7-9 and TRBJ1-5, is DTGVSQNPRHKITKRGQNVTFRCDPISEHNRLYWYRQTLGQGPEFLTYFQNEAQLEKSRLLSDRFSAERPKGSFSTLEIQRTEQGDSAMYLCASSLGTGNQPQHFGDGTRLSIL.